Each of the 10 T cell receptor beta chains below was sequenced from the same sample in a study of beta chain features in type 1 diabetes. The study reverse transcribed the entire isolated RNA, so it sequenced expressed TCRB transcripts. Repertoires were generated with immunoSEQ multiplex PCR, while TCRdb's copy carries only in-frame clones and drops some. The repertoire holds approximately 340,000 clones, over 12% seen once, with around 0.02% in the top ten. The specimen sequenced was naive CD4+ T cells from blood. The receptors were sampled from a woman aged 18 to 35 in good health.

This clone has just one count. The V call is TRBV19, the J call TRBJ2-3, with D tentatively TRBD1 (6 bases). CDR1 is LNHDA, CDR2 SQIVND, per germline (reference sequence). V was trimmed by 3 bases and J by 6 bases, leaving 19 bases between them. The CDR3 is 16 residues long. The DNA for the CDR3 is TGTGCCAGTAGTATCCGCAGGGGCAGTTATATCGATACGCAGTATTTT. This codes for CASSIRRGSYIDTQYF.

The chain carries TRBV25-1 and TRBJ1-2, with 7 bases that match TRBD1. V was clipped by 4 bases and J by 7 bases; unmatched bases: 9. Germline V lookup: CDR1 MGHDK, CDR2 SYGVNS. CDR3 length: 14 amino acids. CDR3 protein: CASSGIFDRVGYTF. For the CDR3, the DNA is TGTGCCAGCAGTGGGATATTCGACAGGGTTGGCTACACCTTC.

The CDR3 nucleotides read TGTGCCAGTGTTGACAGAATGAACACTGAAGCTTTCTTT. It codes for CASVDRMNTEAFF. The genes are TRBV19 and TRBJ1-1; TRBD1 might be the D (5 bases). V lost 8 bases and J 0 bases, leaving 10 bases between the germline ends. The CDR3 loop spans 13 amino acids. CDR1 is LNHDA and CDR2 is SQIVND in the germline V gene (reference sequence).

This clone was seen a few times. The chain links TRBV5-1 to TRBJ2-3, with a possible D match to TRBD2 (6 bases). CDR1 and CDR2 (germline): SGHRS, YFSETQ. The CDR3 is 16 residues long. V was trimmed by 0 bases and J by 0 bases, leaving 11 bases between them. CDR3 loop: CASSLAVAGSTDTQYF. The DNA for the CDR3 is TGCGCCAGCAGCTTGGCCGTCGCGGGGAGCACAGATACGCAGTATTTT.

This clone was seen a handful of times. This chain joins TRBV6-1 and TRBJ2-1; D is perhaps TRBD2 (5 bases). The CDR3 is 14 residues long. V lost 5 bases, J lost 3 bases, and 11 bases lay in between. Germline CDR1 and CDR2: MNHNS and SASEGT. CDR3 residues: CASSNSDLYNEQFF. DNA for the CDR3: TGTGCCAGCAGTAATAGCGATCTCTACAATGAGCAGTTCTTC.

The table lists this clone with a few counts. The rearrangement links TRBV30 to TRBJ2-7; tentatively, D is TRBD2 (6 bases). The CDR3 sequence is 15 residues long. Trimming removed 3 bases at V and 4 bases at J, with 19 bases between. Germline CDR1 and CDR2: GTSNPN and SVGIG (reference sequence). CDR3 DNA sequence: TGTGCCTGGAGCGCACCGGGACCTCGGGGGTACGAGCAGTACTTC. Translated, it gives CAWSAPGPRGYEQYF.

The table lists this clone with a few counts. The V gene is TRBV9, the J gene TRBJ1-1; 10 nucleotides agree with TRBD1. The V gene's germline CDR1 is SGDLS and CDR2 YYNGEE. The junction had 5 bases not matched to a gene; V was cut back by 3 bases and J by 6 bases. This CDR3 is 14 amino acids long. DNA of the CDR3: TGTGCCAGCAGCGCGGGACAGGGGTGGCCTGAAGCTTTCTTT. This translates into CASSAGQGWPEAFF.

The V gene is TRBV29-1, the J gene TRBJ2-7; 9 bases line up with TRBD1. Per germline, CDR1 SQVTM and CDR2 ANQGSEA. V dropped 4 bases and J dropped 2; count of bases not matched to a gene: 6. This CDR3 is 14 amino acids long. The CDR3 sequence: CSVATGQGTYEQYF. CDR3 nucleotides: TGCAGCGTTGCAACGGGACAGGGCACCTACGAGCAGTACTTC.

There are a few counts of this clone. The rearrangement links TRBV18 to TRBJ2-5, with D possibly being TRBD2 (5 bases). This CDR3 has 14 amino acids. Germline V gene data show CDR1 as KGHSH and CDR2 as LQKENI. V was pared by 0 bases and J by 4 bases, with 9 bases between. The CDR3 spells CASSPPEARETQYF. The CDR3 DNA follows: TGTGCCAGCTCACCACCGGAGGCGCGAGAGACCCAGTACTTC.

CDR3 residues: CASRRTADTEAFF. CDR3 bases: TGTGCCAGCAGGAGGACAGCCGACACTGAAGCTTTCTTT. The chain uses TRBV7-9 and TRBJ1-1, with D possibly matching TRBD1 (6 bases). CDR1 and CDR2 (germline): SEHNR, FQNEAQ (reference sequence). The CDR3 length is 13 residues. With 6 bases removed from V and 3 bases from J, the gap between germline ends came to 11 bases.